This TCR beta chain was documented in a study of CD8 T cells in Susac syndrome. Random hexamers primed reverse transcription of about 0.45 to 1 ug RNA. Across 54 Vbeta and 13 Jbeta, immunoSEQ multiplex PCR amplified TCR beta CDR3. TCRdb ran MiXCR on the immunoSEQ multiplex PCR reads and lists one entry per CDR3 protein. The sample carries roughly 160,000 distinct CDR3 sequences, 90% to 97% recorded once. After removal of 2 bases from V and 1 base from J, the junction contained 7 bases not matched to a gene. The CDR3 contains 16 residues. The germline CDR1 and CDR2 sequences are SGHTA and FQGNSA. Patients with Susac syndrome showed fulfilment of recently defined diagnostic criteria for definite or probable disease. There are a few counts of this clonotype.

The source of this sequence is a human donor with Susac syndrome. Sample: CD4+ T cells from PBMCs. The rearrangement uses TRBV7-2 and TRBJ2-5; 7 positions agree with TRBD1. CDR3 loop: CASSLRDRGPQETQYF. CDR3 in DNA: TGTGCCAGCAGCTTACGGGACAGAGGGCCCCAAGAGACCCAGTACTTC.